The text below deals with one T cell receptor (beta chain). Its antigen is as yet unknown. This entry belongs to a study of T cells after yellow fever vaccination. Study-level results: Post-booster samples contained most primary-vaccination clones (about 96% CD4, almost 90% CD8).

TCRdb recomputed calls from the 5' RACE reads with MiXCR, one row per CDR3 protein. The profile shows about 230,000 distinct CDR3 sequences, 6.7% of them singletons. V lost 5 bases and J lost 0; bases outside the gene matches: 5. The CDR3 has 15 amino acids. The germline gives CDR1 SGHVS, CDR2 FQNEAQ. The sequence derives from a man younger than 45 who received the YFV17D yellow fever vaccine. The sample was CD4+ T cells sorted from PBMCs, taken on the day of the yellow fever booster vaccination. The chain has TRBV7-8 and TRBJ2-7, with 9 bases fitting TRBD2. CDR3 loop: CASSKTSGDSYEQYF. As DNA, the CDR3 is TGTGCCAGCAGCAAGACTAGCGGAGACTCCTACGAGCAGTACTTC.